This TCR beta chain was documented in a study of cytomegalovirus exposure and HLA in healthy donors. Study-level information: Early released data comprised approximately 85 million unique TCRs from HLA-typed donors.

Overall study results and limits: Per published accounts, TCR beta sequences correctly predicted the HLA-A and HLA-B alleles of most subjects. In a later analysis, a missense DCLRE1C variant was linked to TCR beta V- and J-gene trimming.

60 Vbeta and 13 Jbeta primers were used in PCR. The repertoire was sequenced with immunoSEQ multiplex PCR; TCRdb's copy has only in-frame clones and lacks some. The sample yields 85,000 to 100,000 clones, over 80% seen once. This clone was seen more than once but under ten times. Its specificity is not known. The CDR3 has 14 amino acids. V gave up 6 bases and J gave up 4 bases; unmatched junction bases: 6. Germline CDR1 is MNHEY and CDR2 is SMNVEV (reference sequence). Sequences were obtained from PBMCs. V and J are TRBV27 and TRBJ2-7; TRBD2 matches 10 bases. This receptor was identified in a young man in good health and CMV-seronegative. DNA of the CDR3: TGTGCCAGCAGCAGGACTAGCGGAACTTACGAGCAGTACTTC. Amino acids: CASSRTSGTYEQYF.